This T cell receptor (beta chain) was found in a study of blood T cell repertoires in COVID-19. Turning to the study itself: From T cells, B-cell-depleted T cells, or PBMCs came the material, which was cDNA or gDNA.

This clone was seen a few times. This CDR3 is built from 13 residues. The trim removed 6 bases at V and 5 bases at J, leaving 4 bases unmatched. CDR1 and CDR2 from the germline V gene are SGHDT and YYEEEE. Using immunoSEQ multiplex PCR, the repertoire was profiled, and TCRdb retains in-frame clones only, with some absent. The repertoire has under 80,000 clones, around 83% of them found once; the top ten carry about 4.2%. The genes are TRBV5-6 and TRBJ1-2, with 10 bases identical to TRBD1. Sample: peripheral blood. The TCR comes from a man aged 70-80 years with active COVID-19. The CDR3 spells CASTPGQGYGYTF. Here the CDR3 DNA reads TGTGCCAGCACCCCGGGACAGGGGTATGGCTACACCTTC.